This T cell receptor (beta chain) was retrieved from a study of blood T cells in healthy people across ages. Germline assignment: CDR1 SQVTM and CDR2 ANQGSEA. This CDR3 comprises 13 residues. Losses at the gene ends were 7 bases for V and 7 bases for J; bases not matched to a gene: 10. For the second PCR, which ran for about 6 to 11 cycles, a sample-barcoded 5' primer and a J-beta primer mix were used. All cDNA molecules were each tagged by a template-switch adaptor with 12 random nucleotides. Per-sample output comprised a minimum of 3 million paired-end reads containing CDR3. TCRdb recomputed calls from the 5' RACE reads with MiXCR, one row per CDR3 protein. The table lists roughly 410,000 distinct CDR3 sequences, 45% to 60% of them singletons.

V gene TRBV29-1 combines with J gene TRBJ1-1; 9 bases are a match to TRBD1. Sequenced: blood. The sequence derives from a man between 60 and 70 years old in good health. CDR3 DNA sequence: TGCAGCGCCTGGACAGGGGATACGGTTGAAGCTTTCTTT. Amino acid sequence: CSAWTGDTVEAFF.